This T cell receptor beta chain was identified in a study of blood T cell repertoires in COVID-19. With 3 bases clipped from V and 6 bases from J, the junction kept 9 bases outside the gene matches. Germline V gene sequence: CDR1 KGHDR, CDR2 SFDVKD. The CDR3 has 16 amino acids. The cohort comprised adults aged about 18 to 100 years residing in 20 to 25 US areas. Shortly before study entry, within 2 weeks, exposed participants had met a COVID-19 case. In the original processing: Amplification of reference gene primers provided the estimated nucleated cell counts. Here immunoSEQ multiplex PCR was the method, and the copy in TCRdb shows in-frame clones only, minus some. V and J calls and clone size come straight from that table; D and trimming were deduced from the DNA. The repertoire holds about 430,000 clones, with about 88% as singletons.

Sequenced material: PBMCs or T cells enriched from blood (not recorded which). The TCR comes from a young woman who had been exposed to COVID-19. This chain links TRBV24-1 with TRBJ1-2, with 10 bases lining up with TRBD1. CDR3 region: CATSDTDRGQGHGYTF. As DNA, the CDR3 is TGTGCCACCAGTGATACAGACAGGGGGCAAGGCCATGGCTACACCTTC.